This section outlines one T cell receptor beta chain sequence together with its context. This specimen belongs to a study of blood T cell repertoires in COVID-19. Study at large: Nucleic acid was either cDNA or gDNA, and it came from T cells, B-cell-depleted T cells, or PBMCs.

Assignment of participants to cohorts was predicated upon participant-reported clinical history. Shortly before study entry, within 2 weeks, exposed participants had met a COVID-19 case. Original data processing: The authors estimated nucleated cell counts from reference gene primer amplification. Clones were read by immunoSEQ multiplex PCR, and TCRdb kept only the in-frame ones, dropping some. The V and J calls and the clone size are those of that table, but D and trimming were determined from the DNA. This table holds some 240,000 clones, about 88% found once. In germline, CDR1 is SGHTA, CDR2 FQGNSA. CDR3 length: 15 residues. Unmatched junction bases numbered 10, after V lost 2 bases and J lost 8 bases.

This chain joins TRBV7-2 and TRBJ1-2, with 8 bases aligning to TRBD1. Sequencing used PBMCs or T cells enriched from blood (not recorded which). This TCR came from a woman between 50 and 59 years old who had been exposed to COVID-19. The CDR3 DNA reads TGTGCCAGCAGCTTAAAACAGGCAGGGGGCGGGGGCTACACCTTC. Its protein product is CASSLKQAGGGGYTF.